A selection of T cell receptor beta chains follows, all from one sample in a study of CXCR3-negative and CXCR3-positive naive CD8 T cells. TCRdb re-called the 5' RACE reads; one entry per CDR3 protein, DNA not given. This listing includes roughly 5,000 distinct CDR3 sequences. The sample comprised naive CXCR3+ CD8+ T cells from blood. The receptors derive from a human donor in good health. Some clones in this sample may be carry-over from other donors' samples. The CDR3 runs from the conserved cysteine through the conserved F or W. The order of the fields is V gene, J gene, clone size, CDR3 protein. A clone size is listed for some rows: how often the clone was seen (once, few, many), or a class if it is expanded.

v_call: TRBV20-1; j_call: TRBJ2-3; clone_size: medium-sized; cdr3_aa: CSARDPQGAGIIDTQYF
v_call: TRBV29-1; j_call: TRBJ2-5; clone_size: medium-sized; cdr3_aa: CSVGGRPSFQETQYF
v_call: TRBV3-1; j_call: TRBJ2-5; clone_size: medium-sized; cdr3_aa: CASSEGGTVYQETQYF
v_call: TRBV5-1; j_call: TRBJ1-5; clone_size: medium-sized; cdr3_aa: CASSPTGNSNQPQHF
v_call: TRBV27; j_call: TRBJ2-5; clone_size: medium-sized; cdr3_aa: CASSPMWGLEETQYF
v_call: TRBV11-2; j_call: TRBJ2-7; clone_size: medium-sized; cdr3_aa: CASSLAGVYEQYF
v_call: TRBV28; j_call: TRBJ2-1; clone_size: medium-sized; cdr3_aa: CASSLYRAYNEQFF
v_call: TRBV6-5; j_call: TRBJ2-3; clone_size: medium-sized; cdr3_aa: CASSYLAGGTDTQYF
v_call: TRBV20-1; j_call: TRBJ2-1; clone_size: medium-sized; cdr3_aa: CSARGLAEYNEQFF
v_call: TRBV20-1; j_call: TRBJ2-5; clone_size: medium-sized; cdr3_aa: CSARGGSETQYF
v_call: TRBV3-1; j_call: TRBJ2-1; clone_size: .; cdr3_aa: CASSQEEIWAEQFF
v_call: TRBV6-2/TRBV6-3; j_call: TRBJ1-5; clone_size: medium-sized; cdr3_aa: CASSSLGGNQPQHF
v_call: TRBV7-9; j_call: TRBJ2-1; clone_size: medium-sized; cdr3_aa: CASSLYQAGLGNEQFF
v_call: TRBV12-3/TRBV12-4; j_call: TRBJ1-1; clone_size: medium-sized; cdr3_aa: CASRPWTDLTEAFF
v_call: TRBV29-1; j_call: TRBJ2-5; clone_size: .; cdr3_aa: CSVTSGQETQYF
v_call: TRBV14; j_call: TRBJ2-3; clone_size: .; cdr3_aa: CASSPRSADTQYF
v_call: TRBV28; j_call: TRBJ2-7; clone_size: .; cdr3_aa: CASSSRTDTYEQYF
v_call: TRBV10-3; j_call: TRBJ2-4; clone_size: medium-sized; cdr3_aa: CAIRDPGGTDKNIQYF
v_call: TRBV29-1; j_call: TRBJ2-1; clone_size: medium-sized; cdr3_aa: CSVCGEMDQYEQFF
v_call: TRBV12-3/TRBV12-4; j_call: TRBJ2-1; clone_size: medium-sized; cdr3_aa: CASSLINEQFF
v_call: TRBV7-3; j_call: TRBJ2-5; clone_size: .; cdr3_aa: CASSPSGTGGETQYF
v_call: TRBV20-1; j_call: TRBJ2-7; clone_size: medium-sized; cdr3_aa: CSAETGTSDSYEQYF
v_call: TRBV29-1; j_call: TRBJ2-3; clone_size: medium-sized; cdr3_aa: CSVEGGGFTDTQYF
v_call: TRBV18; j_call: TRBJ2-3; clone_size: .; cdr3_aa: CASSQSGGGHSFMDTQYF
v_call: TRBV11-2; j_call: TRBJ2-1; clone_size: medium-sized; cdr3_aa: CASSLGGNSYNEQFF
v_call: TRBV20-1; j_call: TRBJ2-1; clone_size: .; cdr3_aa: CSAFRSSYNEQFF
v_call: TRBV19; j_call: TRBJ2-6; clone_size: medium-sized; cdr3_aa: CASSAGTETWGANVLTF
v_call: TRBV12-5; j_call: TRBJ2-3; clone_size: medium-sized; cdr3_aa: CASGPPSNPDTQYF
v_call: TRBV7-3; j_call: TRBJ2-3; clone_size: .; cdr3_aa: CASSLGLGLPTDTQYF
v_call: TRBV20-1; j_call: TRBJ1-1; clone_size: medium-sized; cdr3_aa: CSASKGSEAFF
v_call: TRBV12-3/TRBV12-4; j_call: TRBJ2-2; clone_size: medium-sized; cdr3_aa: CASSLVIRGDGGELFF
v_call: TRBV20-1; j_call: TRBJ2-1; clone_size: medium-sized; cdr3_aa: CSASGANPDNEQFF
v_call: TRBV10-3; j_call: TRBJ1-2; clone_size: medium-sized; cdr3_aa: CAISESTAYGYTF
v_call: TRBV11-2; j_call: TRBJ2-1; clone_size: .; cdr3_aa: CASSSLPGTSGGDEQFF
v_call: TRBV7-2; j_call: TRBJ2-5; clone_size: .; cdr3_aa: CASSQNGGSGTQYF
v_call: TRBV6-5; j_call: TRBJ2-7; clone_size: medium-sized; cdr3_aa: CASSYRDTSYEQYF
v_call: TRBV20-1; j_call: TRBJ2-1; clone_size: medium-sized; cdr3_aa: CSAGHLGREGNEQFF
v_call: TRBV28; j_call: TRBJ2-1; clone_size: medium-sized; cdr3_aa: CASSLDRGSGGSYNEQFF
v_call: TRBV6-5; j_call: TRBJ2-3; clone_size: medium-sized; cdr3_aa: CASRDGGRRGDTQYF
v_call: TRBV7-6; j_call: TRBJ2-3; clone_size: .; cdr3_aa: CASSLVPEGDTQYF
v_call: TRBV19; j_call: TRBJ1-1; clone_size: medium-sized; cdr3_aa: CASFDRGNTEAFF
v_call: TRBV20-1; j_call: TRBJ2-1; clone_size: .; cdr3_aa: CSAGFIAGGFNNEQFF
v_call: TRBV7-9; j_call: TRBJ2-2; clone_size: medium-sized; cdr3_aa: CASSETGTGELFF
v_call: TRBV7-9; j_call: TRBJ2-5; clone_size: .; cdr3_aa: CASSSLAGIETQYF
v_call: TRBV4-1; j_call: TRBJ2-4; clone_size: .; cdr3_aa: CASSGSYIQYF
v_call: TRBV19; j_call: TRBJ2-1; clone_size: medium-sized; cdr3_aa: CASSIGAGEYYNEQFF
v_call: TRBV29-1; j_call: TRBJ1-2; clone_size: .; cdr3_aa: CSAHFPRDRTMYGYTF